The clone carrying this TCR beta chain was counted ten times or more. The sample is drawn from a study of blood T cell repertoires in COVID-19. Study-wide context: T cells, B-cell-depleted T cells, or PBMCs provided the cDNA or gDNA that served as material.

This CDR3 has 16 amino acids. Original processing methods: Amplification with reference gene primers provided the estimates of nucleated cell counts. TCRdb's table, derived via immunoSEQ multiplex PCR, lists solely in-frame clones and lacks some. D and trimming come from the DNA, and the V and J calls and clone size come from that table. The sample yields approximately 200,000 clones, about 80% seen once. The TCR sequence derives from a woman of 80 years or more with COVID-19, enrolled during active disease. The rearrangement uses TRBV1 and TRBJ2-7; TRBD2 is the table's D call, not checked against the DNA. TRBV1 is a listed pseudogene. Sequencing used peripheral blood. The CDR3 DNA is TGCACCAGCAGCCAAACGGGTAGTGCGATCACCTACGAGCAGTACTTC. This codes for CTSSQTGSAITYEQYF.